The clone carrying this T cell receptor (beta chain) appeared a single time. Only in-frame clones appear in the TCRdb table, and some are missing; sequencing was by immunoSEQ multiplex PCR. Among 200,000 to 300,000 clones, over 70% were seen once, and the ten largest hold 7.9%. Germline V gene data show CDR1 as SGHTA and CDR2 as FQGNSA. V was clipped by 5 bases and J by 4 bases, with 17 bases between them. This CDR3 region has 15 residues. The record originates from a study of blood T cell repertoires in COVID-19. The J gene is TRBJ1-1, the V gene TRBV7-2, with D possibly being TRBD1 (6 bases). The sequencing input was peripheral blood. This clonotype was obtained from a woman older than 75 with acute or convalescent COVID-19. CDR3 sequence (DNA): TGTGCCAGCAGCGCCGGGCTCCCCAGGGGCACTGAAGCTTTCTTT. This sequence encodes CASSAGLPRGTEAFF.